Listed here are 21 T cell receptor beta chains from one sample, sequenced in a study of OX40 agonist ivuxolimab in advanced cancers. Produced via immunoSEQ multiplex PCR; TCRdb's table is partial and in-frame only. The table lists approximately 50,000 clones, 70% to 80% of them singletons. This material consisted of CD4+ or CD8+ T cells sorted from blood, taken in a trial of the OX40 agonist ivuxolimab. The receptors shown here come from an adult with an advanced solid tumor such as melanoma, head and neck, liver or kidney cancer.

This chain uses TRBV5-1 with TRBJ2-1; D is ambiguous. V was shortened by 3 bases and J by 2 bases, with 9 bases between the two germline ends. The CDR3 extends over 14 amino acids. Germline V gives CDR1 SGHRS, CDR2 YFSETQ. CDR3 region: CASSSAVTYNEQFF. The CDR3, as DNA: TGCGCCAGCAGCTCGGCAGTTACCTACAATGAGCAGTTCTTC.

V usage is TRBV30 and J usage is TRBJ1-2; D is perhaps TRBD1 (5 bases). Germline assignment: CDR1 GTSNPN and CDR2 SVGIG (reference sequence). The CDR3 covers 15 residues. V lost 0 bases to trimming and J lost 3 bases, with 14 bases between them. The CDR3 DNA reads as TGTGCCTGGAGTGTACTCCAGGGACGTGACTATGGCTACACCTTC. This encodes CAWSVLQGRDYGYTF. The full variable domain, with the rest looked up from reference TRBV30 and TRBJ1-2, is SQTIHQWPATLVQPVGSPLSLECTVEGTSNPNLYWYRQAAGRGLQLLFYSVGIGQISSEVPQNLSASRPQDRQFILSSKKLLLSDSGFYLCAWSVLQGRDYGYTFGSGTRLTVV.

CDR3 DNA: TGTGCCAGCAGTTTATTCCCCTCCTACGAGCAGTACTTC. Translated: CASSLFPSYEQYF. This chain links TRBV27 with TRBJ2-7; D ambiguous. The ends were cut back, 1 base at V and 0 bases at J, with 4 bases in the middle. Germline values: CDR1 MNHEY, CDR2 SMNVEV (reference sequence). There are 13 residues in the CDR3.

The rearrangement joins TRBV19 to TRBJ2-3, with D hard to call. Per the germline V gene, CDR1 is LNHDA and CDR2 is SQIVND (reference sequence). The V and J ends lost 3 bases and 0 bases respectively, with 4 bases between them. This CDR3 is built from 13 residues. CDR3: CASSMSSTDTQYF. The CDR3 DNA sequence: TGTGCCAGTAGTATGAGTAGCACAGATACGCAGTATTTT.

The V gene is TRBV28, the J gene TRBJ2-5; D not resolved. Germline CDR1 is MDHEN and CDR2 is SYDVKM. V was shortened by 7 bases and J by 1 base, with 13 bases between the two germline ends. The CDR3 loop spans 14 amino acids. The CDR3 is CASKGTALQETQYF. In nucleotides, the CDR3 is TGTGCCAGCAAAGGAACAGCGCTCCAAGAGACCCAGTACTTC. Based on the CDR3 plus reference TRBV28 and TRBJ2-5, the full variable domain is DVKVTQSSRYLVKRTGEKVFLECVQDMDHENMFWYRQDPGLGLRLIYFSYDVKMKEKGDIPEGYSVSREKKERFSLILESASTNQTSMYLCASKGTALQETQYFGPGTRLLVL.

The CDR3 DNA reads as TGTGCCAGCTCACCACCTAGCGGGAGTAGCGAGCAGTACTTC. It encodes CASSPPSGSSEQYF. This chain uses TRBV18 with TRBJ2-7; 9 bases map to TRBD2. V dropped 0 bases and J dropped 6; count of bases not matched to a gene: 3. This CDR3 is built from 14 residues. The germline CDR1 and CDR2 sequences are KGHSH and LQKENI.

The chain links TRBV5-1 to TRBJ1-3, with a weak D call TRBD1 (5 bases). The CDR3 is 15 residues long. V lost 2 bases to trimming and J lost 3 bases, with 12 bases between them. Germline lookup yields CDR1 SGHRS and CDR2 YFSETQ. Here the CDR3 reads CASSFSGGSGNTIYF. In DNA, the CDR3 is TGCGCCAGCAGCTTCAGCGGGGGGAGTGGAAACACCATATATTTT. Together with reference TRBV5-1 and TRBJ1-3, the CDR3 gives the full variable domain: KAGVTQTPRYLIKTRGQQVTLSCSPISGHRSVSWYQQTPGQGLQFLFEYFSETQRNKGNFPGRFSGRQFSNSRSEMNVSTLELGDSALYLCASSFSGGSGNTIYFGEGSWLTVV.

The chain combines TRBV18 with TRBJ2-7; TRBD1 matches 7 bases. The germline CDR1 and CDR2 sequences are KGHSH and LQKENI. This CDR3 has 13 residues. J lost 4 bases, V lost 2 bases, and 2 bases had no gene match. The CDR3 protein is CASSPGTEYEQYF. The CDR3 nucleotides read TGTGCCAGCTCACCAGGGACAGAATACGAGCAGTACTTC.

This chain joins TRBV15 and TRBJ1-1, with 12 bases aligning to TRBD1. CDR1 LNHNV and CDR2 YYDKDF come from the germline V gene (reference sequence). CDR3 length: 14 amino acids. Germline trimming cut 3 bases from V and 11 bases from J; bases unmatched to any gene: 7. CDR3 DNA: TGTGCCACCAGCAGGGGACAGGGGGCCTTTCGCGCTTTCTTT. It yields the protein CATSRGQGAFRAFF.

V usage is TRBV6-5 and J usage is TRBJ1-5, with 9 bases aligning to TRBD1. CDR1 MNHEY and CDR2 SVGAGI come from the germline V gene. V dropped 6 bases and J dropped 4; count of bases not matched to a gene: 4. The CDR3 consists of 14 residues. The CDR3 DNA reads TGTGCCAGCAGAAAGGGACAGGGAAATCAGCCCCAGCATTTT. As protein: CASRKGQGNQPQHF.

The rearrangement uses TRBV7-2 and TRBJ1-1, with 7 bases that match TRBD1. Trimming cost V 5 bases and J 0 bases; bases outside gene matches: 6. This CDR3 contains 15 residues. From germline, CDR1 is SGHTA and CDR2 FQGNSA. The CDR3 is CASSPQGGLNTEAFF. The CDR3 DNA follows: TGTGCCAGCAGCCCTCAGGGGGGCCTGAACACTGAAGCTTTCTTT.

V is TRBV7-9 and J is TRBJ2-7; unclear D gene. Trimming pared 5 bases from V and 1 base from J, leaving 15 bases between. Germline-derived CDR1 and CDR2 are SEHNR and FQNEAQ (reference sequence). CDR3 size: 15 residues. CDR3 amino acids: CASSPRWAPSYEQYF. The CDR3 nucleotides read TGTGCCAGCAGCCCCAGATGGGCACCTTCCTACGAGCAGTACTTC.

This chain uses TRBV28 with TRBJ2-1; TRBD1 matches 10 bases. CDR1 is MDHEN, CDR2 SYDVKM, per germline. The CDR3 totals 14 residues. J lost 7 bases, V lost 6 bases, and 6 bases had no gene match. The CDR3 nucleotides are TGTGCCAGCAGGCCCGGGACAGGGGAGAATGAGCAGTTCTTC. This sequence encodes CASRPGTGENEQFF.

The genes are TRBV7-2 and TRBJ1-3; D gene unclear. Germline CDR1 is SGHTA and CDR2 is FQGNSA. Trimming took 5 bases from V and 2 from J, leaving 16 bases between them. The CDR3 is made up of 16 amino acids. Here the CDR3 reads CASSTHRAGTGNTIYF. DNA for the CDR3: TGTGCCAGCAGCACGCACAGAGCCGGGACTGGAAACACCATATATTTT. The whole variable domain, remainder taken from reference TRBV7-2 and TRBJ1-3, is GAGVSQSPSNKVTEKGKDVELRCDPISGHTALYWYRQSLGQGLEFLIYFQGNSAPDKSGLPSDRFSAERTGGSVSTLTIQRTQQEDSAVYLCASSTHRAGTGNTIYFGEGSWLTVV.

This clone was picked up one time. The chain links TRBV18 to TRBJ2-5; tentative D call: TRBD1 (5 bases). Per the germline V gene, CDR1 is KGHSH and CDR2 is LQKENI. This CDR3 comprises 12 residues. V was trimmed by 2 bases and J by 7 bases, leaving 8 bases between them. For the CDR3, the DNA is TGTGCCAGCTCACCAGGGGCCCGGACCCAGTACTTC. Residues: CASSPGARTQYF.

The chain combines TRBV28 with TRBJ1-5; D ambiguous. The V end was cut by 5 bases, the J end by 3 bases, with 20 bases between. Germline V gene data show CDR1 as MDHEN and CDR2 as SYDVKM. This CDR3 is 17 amino acids long. CDR3 coding DNA: TGTGCCAGCAGTCCCCTCAGTGAGAGGGCTGACAATCAGCCCCAGCATTTT. Translated: CASSPLSERADNQPQHF.

The chain is built from TRBV5-1 and TRBJ2-2; 7 bases are shared with TRBD1. This CDR3 is built from 15 residues. The ends lost 4 bases at V and 4 bases at J; junction bases unmatched: 7. The V gene's germline CDR1 is SGHRS and CDR2 YFSETQ. The CDR3 reads CASSPTGYGTGELFF. As DNA, the CDR3 is TGCGCCAGCAGCCCGACAGGGTACGGCACCGGGGAGCTGTTTTTT.

The rearrangement uses TRBV5-6 and TRBJ2-3; D remains unclear. Germline CDR1 reads SGHDT; CDR2 reads YYEEEE. The CDR3 extends over 12 amino acids. V lost 4 bases, J lost 6 bases, and 9 bases lay in between. DNA for the CDR3: TGTGCCAGCAGCGACCAGGTGGATACGCAGTATTTT. The encoded protein is CASSDQVDTQYF. Looking up the rest from reference TRBV5-6 and TRBJ2-3 gives the full variable domain: DAGVTQSPTHLIKTRGQQVTLRCSPKSGHDTVSWYQQALGQGPQFIFQYYEEEERQRGNFPDRFSGHQFPNYSSELNVNALLLGDSALYLCASSDQVDTQYFGPGTRLTVL.

V is TRBV5-1 and J is TRBJ2-7, with D possibly being TRBD1 (6 bases). V shed 0 bases and J shed 1 base, with 8 bases lying between them. Germline-derived CDR1 and CDR2 are SGHRS and YFSETQ. The CDR3 runs to 14 residues. CDR3 protein: CASSLGTVSYEQYF. As DNA, the CDR3 is TGCGCCAGCAGCTTGGGGACAGTTTCCTACGAGCAGTACTTC.

This clone is categorized as medium-sized (0.01 to 0.1%). CDR3 protein: CASSPRTGPESEQYF. The CDR3 DNA sequence: TGTGCCAGCTCACCTCGGACAGGGCCCGAGAGCGAGCAGTACTTC. The genes are TRBV18 and TRBJ2-7; 8 bases agree with TRBD1. The ends lost 3 bases at V and 6 bases at J; junction bases unmatched: 10. Germline V CDR1 and CDR2: KGHSH, LQKENI. This CDR3 has 15 amino acids.

This clone was detected only a few times. This chain connects TRBV10-2 to TRBJ1-5; D ambiguous. In germline, CDR1 is WSHSY, CDR2 SAAADI. The germline V and J ends were trimmed by 1 base and 4 bases, with 8 bases remaining between them. The CDR3 is 14 amino acids. CDR3 nucleotide sequence: TGCGCCAGCAGTGAGTGGCAGCTAAATCAGCCCCAGCATTTT. This encodes CASSEWQLNQPQHF.